This TCR beta chain was profiled in a study of cytomegalovirus exposure and HLA in healthy donors. Notes on this clone: Its antigen remains unidentified.

Germline V gene data show CDR1 as GTSNPN and CDR2 as SVGIG (reference sequence). The CDR3 length is 15 residues. V was trimmed by 1 base and J by 5 bases, leaving 17 bases between them. Notes on the study in general: It was taken for granted in presence/absence analyses that sequencing depth across donors was roughly uniform. Analysis was carried out at a later point, and it linked a missense DCLRE1C variant to TCR beta V- and J-gene trimming.

PCR amplification relied on 60 Vbeta primers (plus 13 Jbeta primers). Data came from immunoSEQ multiplex PCR; TCRdb stores just in-frame clones and leaves some out. The table records 200,000 or so clones, approximately 82% of them present only once. The TCR sequence derives from a young woman in good health and CMV-seropositive. The source material was PBMCs. J is TRBJ2-5 and V is TRBV30; D not certain. CDR3 sequence reads: CAWSASVNAPETQYF. DNA of the CDR3: TGTGCCTGGAGTGCTTCAGTTAATGCACCCGAGACCCAGTACTTC. Combining the CDR3 with reference TRBV30 and TRBJ2-5 gives the whole variable domain SQTIHQWPATLVQPVGSPLSLECTVEGTSNPNLYWYRQAAGRGLQLLFYSVGIGQISSEVPQNLSASRPQDRQFILSSKKLLLSDSGFYLCAWSASVNAPETQYFGPGTRLLVL.